This T cell receptor beta chain comes out of a study of T-cell reconstitution after alpha-beta-depleted transplantation in children. The authors prepared the TCRbeta library with unique molecular identifiers. TCRdb analysed the PCR reads with MiXCR anew, one entry per CDR3 protein. The top ten hold 3% to 3.5% of the sample, which has some 200,000 distinct CDR3 sequences, less than 8% seen once. Germline V gives CDR1 WNHNN, CDR2 SYGVQD (reference sequence). The CDR3 covers 15 residues. V shed 0 bases and J shed 5 bases, with 14 bases lying between them. At least ten counts were recorded for this clonotype.

The sequenced sample was PBMCs from the stem cell graft donor, obtained from the stem cell graft. The rearrangement uses TRBV10-1 and TRBJ2-7, with D perhaps matching TRBD2 (6 bases). The TCR was taken from a human donor who donated a stem cell graft to a child with Wiskott-Aldrich syndrome. The DNA for the CDR3 is TGCGCCAGCAGTGAGTCGGGCGGGGCGGTCGACGAGCAGTACTTC. Protein sequence: CASSESGGAVDEQYF.